Shown below are 7 T cell receptor beta chains from a single sample sequenced in a study of blood T cell repertoires in COVID-19. Method: immunoSEQ multiplex PCR; TCRdb's copy keeps in-frame clones and lacks some. The sample holds approximately 82,000 clones, 75% to 90% seen once. Material for sequencing was PBMCs or T cells enriched from blood (not recorded which). These receptors were collected from a woman aged 45-65 years with acute COVID-19.

V is TRBV6-2 or TRBV6-3 and J is TRBJ1-5; 7 bases match TRBD1. V lost 5 bases and J lost 6; bases outside the gene matches: 10. CDR3 length equals 15 residues. Germline assignment: CDR1 MNHEY and CDR2 SVGEGT. The CDR3 sequence: CASSRADRVGQPQHF. In DNA form, the CDR3 reads TGTGCCAGCAGTAGAGCAGACAGGGTGGGTCAGCCCCAGCATTTT.

This chain links TRBV11-3 with TRBJ2-5; TRBD1 matches 7 bases. CDR3 size: 16 residues. Germline CDR1 SGHNT, CDR2 YENEEA. With 1 base clipped from V and 6 bases from J, the junction kept 11 bases outside the gene matches. Here the CDR3 reads CASSLVDRVGVKTQYF. The DNA for the CDR3 is TGTGCCAGCAGCTTAGTCGACAGGGTTGGTGTAAAGACCCAGTACTTC.

This clone was found once. The chain employs TRBV21-1 and TRBJ1-1. TRBV21-1 is termed a pseudogene. The CDR3 length is 15 residues. This CDR3 reads CASSKVQGGDTEAFF. CDR3 coding DNA: TGTGCCAGCAGCAAAGTTCAAGGAGGAGACACTGAAGCTTTCTTT.

This chain links TRBV2 with TRBJ2-1; TRBD1 might be the D (6 bases). Trimming took off 3 bases at V and 6 bases at J, with 12 bases between the two ends. Germline V gives CDR1 SNHLY, CDR2 FYNNEI. The CDR3 length is 14 residues. The CDR3: CASSDQGLGNEQFF. As DNA, the CDR3 is TGTGCCAGCAGTGATCAGGGGTTGGGCAATGAGCAGTTCTTC.

At least ten counts were recorded for this clone. The V gene is TRBV5-1, the J gene TRBJ1-4, with D tentatively TRBD1 (5 bases). The CDR3 contains 16 residues. V shed 4 bases and J shed 8 bases, with 21 bases lying between them. Looked up from germline, CDR1 is SGHRS and CDR2 is YFSETQ. CDR3 coding DNA: TGCGCCAGCAGCCGCGACTCAGGGAGGCTAGGGGAAAAACTGTTTTTT. It codes for CASSRDSGRLGEKLFF.

The chain joins TRBV5-8 to TRBJ2-3; D may be TRBD2 (5 bases). There are 15 residues in the CDR3. V was pared by 0 bases and J by 0 bases, with 8 bases between. Germline CDR1 and CDR2: SGHTS and YDEGEE. CDR3 in DNA: TGTGCCAGCAGCTTGGGAAGACTAAGCACAGATACGCAGTATTTT. As protein: CASSLGRLSTDTQYF.

This clone was seen a handful of times. This chain links TRBV2 with TRBJ2-1, with a weak D call TRBD2 (5 bases). This CDR3 region has 14 residues. The V and J ends lost 7 bases and 5 bases respectively, with 15 bases between them. Germline CDR1 reads SNHLY; CDR2 reads FYNNEI. The CDR3 DNA is TGTGCCAGCAACGGTCCCAACGGGAACAATGAGCAGTTCTTC. Translating gives CASNGPNGNNEQFF.